This TCR beta chain stems from a study of human T cells and chemical hapten exposure. Specified time point: patch test 1, 2 weeks after DPC sensitization. Treatment defined: therapeutic diphenylcyclopropenone sensitization with weekly scalp DPC. From whole blood left unfractionated, total RNA was extracted. This CDR3 comprises 12 residues. Germline CDR1 is SGHTA and CDR2 is FQGNSA. The germline V and J ends were trimmed by 3 bases and 8 bases, with 10 bases remaining between them. Using its own MiXCR run on the RACE reads, TCRdb lists one record per CDR3 protein. The table records roughly 360,000 distinct CDR3 sequences, 4% to 5.5% of them present only once.

The V gene is TRBV7-2, the J gene TRBJ1-1; the D gene is possibly TRBD1 (5 bases). The receptor was derived from a woman in her fifties or sixties with alopecia areata. Some clones in this sample may be carry-over from other donors' samples. The material sequenced was whole blood, taken in connection with sensitization to the hapten diphenylcyclopropenone (DPC). CDR3 region: CASSFLAGEAFF. The CDR3 DNA follows: TGTGCCAGCAGCTTTCTGGCAGGGGAAGCTTTCTTT.